A selection of T cell receptor beta chains follows, all from one sample in a study of cytomegalovirus exposure and HLA in healthy donors. The repertoire was sequenced with immunoSEQ multiplex PCR; TCRdb's copy has only in-frame clones and lacks some. The data contain under 150,000 clones, roughly 90% of them singletons. Input material: PBMCs. These receptors came from a woman under 30 in good health and CMV-seronegative. Each CDR3 is given with its conserved first and last residue. The D gene is left open where the match is weak. Some rows have no size entry. The others give once, few or many, or a class for an expanded clone.

V	J	length	size	D	CDR3	DNA
TRBV9	TRBJ2-1	16	.	TRBD2	CASSVGAGGPYNEQFF	TGTGCCAGCAGCGTAGGAGCGGGAGGGCCTTACAATGAGCAGTTCTTC
TRBV30	TRBJ1-1	15	.	.	CAWSGVFPMNTEAFF	TGTGCCTGGAGTGGAGTTTTTCCTATGAACACTGAAGCTTTCTTT
TRBV10-2	TRBJ2-7	16	.	TRBD2	CASSESRPGLHYEQYF	TGCGCCAGCAGTGAGTCCCGGCCGGGACTACACTACGAGCAGTACTTC
TRBV7-9	TRBJ1-2	14	.	.	CASSLAQGLGGYTF	TGTGCCAGCAGCTTAGCGCAGGGGTTGGGTGGCTACACCTTC
TRBV9	TRBJ1-4	16	.	TRBD1	CASSLTGSVLNEKLFF	TGTGCCAGCAGCCTGACAGGGAGCGTATTAAATGAAAAACTGTTTTTT
TRBV27	TRBJ2-7	14	.	.	CASRPSGSSYEQYF	TGTGCCAGCAGACCATCAGGCAGCTCCTACGAGCAGTACTTC
TRBV5-4	TRBJ1-2	14	.	.	CATWGPREGYGYTF	TGTGCCACCTGGGGCCCTAGGGAGGGGTATGGCTACACCTTC
TRBV5-6	TRBJ2-5	15	.	.	CASSFSAGQQETQYF	TGTGCCAGCAGCTTCTCCGCGGGCCAACAAGAGACCCAGTACTTC
TRBV6-1	TRBJ1-2	15	.	.	CASSEALHSYYGYTF	TGTGCCAGCAGTGAAGCGCTTCACAGCTACTATGGCTACACCTTC
TRBV6-1	TRBJ1-2	13	.	.	CASSEALGGGYTF	TGTGCCAGCAGTGAAGCGCTCGGGGGGGGCTACACCTTC
TRBV25-1	TRBJ2-1	15	.	TRBD1	CASSARDSSYNEQFF	TGTGCCAGCAGTGCACGGGACAGCTCCTACAATGAGCAGTTCTTC
TRBV5-1	TRBJ1-2	13	.	.	CASSLVGGYGYTF	TGCGCCAGCAGCTTGGTCGGGGGCTATGGCTACACCTTC
TRBV2	TRBJ1-1	16	.	TRBD1	CASSRPRDRAPRGAFF	TGTGCCAGCAGCAGACCCCGGGACAGGGCCCCCAGGGGAGCTTTCTTT
TRBV6-4	TRBJ2-1	15	few	TRBD2	CASRPASGSGNEQFF	TGTGCCAGCAGGCCGGCTAGCGGGTCCGGAAATGAGCAGTTCTTC
TRBV6-7	TRBJ1-1	15	.	.	CASSTPEPLNTEAFF	TGTGCCAGCAGCACTCCGGAGCCCTTGAACACTGAAGCTTTCTTT
TRBV27	TRBJ1-2	16	.	.	CASSFSGGRRGGGYTF	TGTGCCAGCAGTTTTTCGGGAGGAAGGAGGGGTGGTGGCTACACCTTC
TRBV7-9	TRBJ1-1	15	once	TRBD1	CASSLTGQGNTEAFF	TGTGCCAGCAGCTTAACTGGACAGGGAAACACTGAAGCTTTCTTT
TRBV7-9	TRBJ2-7	14	.	TRBD2	CASSSGLAGYEQYF	TGTGCCAGCAGCTCAGGACTAGCGGGCTACGAGCAGTACTTC
TRBV7-9	TRBJ2-1	15	.	TRBD2	CASSVGLAGGGEQFF	TGTGCCAGCAGCGTTGGACTAGCGGGAGGGGGTGAGCAGTTCTTC
TRBV5-6	TRBJ1-2	14	.	TRBD1	CASSLGTGHYGYTF	TGTGCCAGCAGCTTGGGGACAGGGCACTATGGCTACACCTTC
TRBV29-1	TRBJ2-6	15	.	.	CSVNSGERGANVLTF	TGCAGCGTTAACTCGGGGGAGAGAGGGGCCAACGTCCTGACTTTC
TRBV28	TRBJ1-2	19	.	TRBD1	CASSLRTTWGQGAGYGYTF	TGTGCCAGCAGTTTAAGAACCACCTGGGGGCAGGGGGCCGGCTATGGCTACACCTTC
TRBV28	TRBJ1-4	15	.	.	CASRSGGGHNEKLFF	TGTGCCAGCCGCTCGGGGGGGGGACATAATGAAAAACTGTTTTTT
TRBV19	TRBJ1-3	16	.	TRBD1	CASSHKGQGGGNTIYF	TGTGCCAGTAGTCATAAGGGACAGGGGGGTGGAAACACCATATATTTT
TRBV6-1	TRBJ2-1	12	.	TRBD2	CASTSGGNEQFF	TGTGCCAGCACTTCGGGGGGGAATGAGCAGTTCTTC
TRBV19	TRBJ2-6	18	.	TRBD1	CASSMGTGVLSGANVLTF	TGTGCCAGTAGTATGGGGACAGGCGTACTCTCTGGGGCCAACGTCCTGACTTTC
TRBV7-9	TRBJ2-7	15	few	TRBD2	CASSLTGGAQHEQYF	TGTGCCAGCAGCTTAACCGGGGGGGCGCAACACGAGCAGTACTTC
TRBV13	TRBJ2-7	13	once	.	CASSGRNSYEQYF	TGTGCCAGCAGCGGTAGAAACTCCTACGAGCAGTACTTC
TRBV2	TRBJ2-7	14	.	TRBD2	CASSVRGLVYEQYF	TGTGCCAGCAGTGTCCGAGGACTAGTTTACGAGCAGTACTTC
TRBV19	TRBJ2-3	13	.	.	CASSVLSTDTQYF	TGTGCCAGTAGTGTGCTATCCACAGATACGCAGTATTTT
TRBV13	TRBJ1-2	12	.	.	CASSPTNYGYTF	TGTGCCAGCAGCCCCACTAACTATGGCTACACCTTC
TRBV4-3	TRBJ1-1	14	.	.	CASSEGATNTEAFF	TGCGCCAGCAGCGAAGGGGCCACGAACACTGAAGCTTTCTTT
TRBV29-1	TRBJ2-5	13	.	TRBD2	CSATRLAVETQYF	TGCAGCGCCACACGACTAGCCGTTGAGACCCAGTACTTC